This TCR beta chain was identified during a study of blood T cell repertoires in COVID-19. Overall study context: The samples span acute and convalescent COVID-19 from the United States, Italy and Spain. PBMCs, B-cell-depleted T cells, or T cells were the source of the cDNA or gDNA that made up the material.

In the original analysis: It was from reference gene primer amplification that nucleated cell counts were estimated. The method was immunoSEQ multiplex PCR; TCRdb's version includes in-frame clones alone and lacks a portion of them. The V and J calls and clone size were taken over from that table, and D and trimming were inferred from the DNA. The table records 250,000 to 350,000 clones, roughly 88% of them present only once. This clone appeared once. The specimen was peripheral blood. The TCR sequence derives from a young man with active or convalescent COVID-19.

The CDR3 DNA sequence: TGTGCCAGCAGCGTAGGAGGGACAGGGGGCGATGGCTACACCTTC. Its protein product is CASSVGGTGGDGYTF. The chain has TRBV9 and TRBJ1-2; 12 bases fit TRBD1. The length of the CDR3 is 15 residues. The ends lost 0 bases at V and 6 bases at J; junction bases unmatched: 3. CDR1 and CDR2 (germline): SGDLS, YYNGEE.